Below, one T cell receptor beta chain is given with its context. This specimen belongs to a study of blood T cell repertoires in COVID-19. About the research overall: Specimens from acute and convalescent COVID-19 originated in the United States, Italy and Spain. In each case, the material was cDNA or gDNA derived from T cells, B-cell-depleted T cells, or PBMCs.

The J segment lost 8 bases and the V segment lost 4 bases, leaving 13 bases of the junction unmatched. This CDR3 region has 15 residues. CDR1 is MGHRA and CDR2 is YSYEKL in the germline V gene. Original processing methods: Amplification of reference gene primers was used by the study to estimate nucleated cell counts. The data were produced by immunoSEQ multiplex PCR, yet TCRdb's version contains in-frame clones alone and is incomplete. That table is the source of V, J and clone size, and D and trimming were worked out from the DNA. The sample has under 65,000 clones; around 91% are singletons. The clonotype was recovered from a human donor in a cohort sampled during active COVID-19. The sample comprised peripheral blood. The chain is built from TRBV4-1 and TRBJ1-2, with 7 bases fitting TRBD1. The chain's CDR3 is CASSPGTVIRWGYTF. In nucleotides, the CDR3 is TGCGCCAGCAGCCCCGGGACAGTTATCCGATGGGGCTACACCTTC.